This T cell receptor (beta chain) was recovered during a study of early T cells in non-severe SARS-CoV-2 infection. This clonotype was observed at least ten times. TCRdb re-called the 5' RACE reads through MiXCR, storing one row per CDR3 protein. Of about 46,000 distinct CDR3 sequences in the sample, roughly 5.7% are singletons; the top ten hold under 7%. Trimming shortened V by 5 bases and J by 6 bases, and 4 bases separated the two germline ends. This CDR3 contains 11 residues. From germline, CDR1 is KGHSH and CDR2 LQKENI. The gene calls are TRBV18 and TRBJ2-2; D unclear. This sample comprised whole blood, obtained at baseline. The sequence was collected from an adult who was a healthcare worker with PCR-confirmed SARS-CoV-2 infection or an uninfected control (not recorded which). The CDR3 nucleotides read TGTGCCAGCTCATCTCCCGGGGAGCTGTTTTTT. It is translated as CASSSPGELFF.